The source of this TCR beta chain is a study of blood T cell repertoires in COVID-19. Study-level information: Spain, Italy and the United States supplied samples that represented acute and convalescent COVID-19. From T cells, B-cell-depleted T cells, or PBMCs came the material, which was cDNA or gDNA.

Study members were between roughly 18 and 89 years old and lived in 20 to 30 US regions. Cohorts were based on clinical histories the participants reported. In germline, CDR1 is LGHDT, CDR2 YNNKEL (reference sequence). V was cut by 1 base and J by 1 base, with 5 bases left in between. CDR3 length: 14 residues. TCRdb's table, derived via immunoSEQ multiplex PCR, lists solely in-frame clones and lacks some. The sample records 260,000 or so clones, about 85% being singletons. The sample taken for sequencing was PBMCs or T cells enriched from blood (not recorded which). The chain carries TRBV3-1 (or the pseudogene TRBV3-2) and TRBJ2-1, with D unclear. This receptor was obtained from a woman aged 45 to 65 who had recovered from COVID-19. CDR3 region: CASSQARSYNEQFF. The CDR3 nucleotides are TGTGCCAGCAGCCAAGCTCGGTCCTACAATGAGCAGTTCTTC.